Listed below are T cell receptor beta chains from one sample, sequenced in a study of breast tumors, draining lymph nodes, adjacent tissues. TCRdb recomputed calls from the multiplex PCR reads with MiXCR, one row per CDR3 protein. The table records under 75,000 distinct CDR3 sequences, around 52% of them present only once. The specimen sequenced was breast tumor tissue. These receptors all come from a female donor with breast cancer. Some clones in this sample may be carry-over from other donors' samples. CDR3s include the opening cysteine and the closing phenylalanine or tryptophan. Each record gives: J gene, clone size, V gene, D gene, CDR3 DNA, CDR3 protein. D genes are given only for firm matches. Expanded clones get a size class; other rows say once, few or many, or leave the size out.

TRBJ1-4 | - | TRBV5-6 | TRBD1 | TGTGCCAGCAGCCGGACAGGGAGTGAAAAACTGTTTTTT | CASSRTGSEKLFF
TRBJ2-1 | - | TRBV7-2 | TRBD2 | TGTGCCAGCACTCTAGTGGCGGGGGGCTCCTACAATGAGCAGTTCTTC | CASTLVAGGSYNEQFF
TRBJ2-3 | - | TRBV7-6 | - | TGTGCTAGCAGCTTAGCGCATGGTCAGGGATCCCCCACAGATACGCAGTATTTT | CASSLAHGQGSPTDTQYF
TRBJ1-5 | - | TRBV20-1 | - | TGCAGTGCCCTACGAGCTAGCGGTGGCAATGAGCCCCAGCATTTT | CSALRASGGNEPQHF
TRBJ2-3 | medium-sized | TRBV20-1 | TRBD2 | TGCAGTGCTCAGACAGCGGGGGGAAGGGCAGATACGCAGTATTTT | CSAQTAGGRADTQYF
TRBJ1-1 | - | TRBV4-1 | TRBD1 | TGCGCCAGCAGCCGGGGACAGGGGGCTTTAGTTGGAGCTGTCTTT | CASSRGQGALVGAVF
TRBJ2-1 | many | TRBV7-6 | TRBD1 | TGTGCCAGCAGCTCCGGTAGCCGGACAGGGTACAATGAGCAGTTCTTC | CASSSGSRTGYNEQFF
TRBJ2-7 | - | TRBV7-1 | TRBD2 | TGTGCCAGCAGCCCTAGCGGAACCGAGCAGTACTTC | CASSPSGTEQYF
TRBJ2-3 | - | TRBV5-1 | TRBD1 | TGCGCCAGCAGACAGGGGAACCCGGGCACAGATACGCAGTATTTT | CASRQGNPGTDTQYF
TRBJ1-3 | - | TRBV9 | - | TGTGCCAGCAGGGTAGGGGACGGTGGAAACACCATATATTTT | CASRVGDGGNTIYF
TRBJ2-5 | - | TRBV2 | - | TGTGCCAGCAGTATTACGCCTGATGAGACCCAGTACTTC | CASSITPDETQYF
TRBJ1-4 | - | TRBV20-1 | - | TGCAGTGCTAGCCCCAGGGGCAATTGGGGAAAACTGTTTTTT | CSASPRGNWGKLFF
TRBJ1-6 | - | TRBV19 | - | TGTGCCAGTAGTATCCGACAGATTAATTCACCCCTCCACTTT | CASSIRQINSPLHF
TRBJ2-3 | - | TRBV10-3 | - | TGTGCCATCAGTGAGTACCAAGGAGATACGCAGTATTTT | CAISEYQGDTQYF
TRBJ1-6 | - | TRBV5-6 | - | TGTGCCAGCAGCCTGGCTACGAGGGAGGGCTCACCCCTCCACTTT | CASSLATREGSPLHF
TRBJ2-1 | many | TRBV6-7 | - | TGTGCCAGCAGTTACTCGAGAGTCTTCTTCGAGGGGAGGAATGAGCAGTTCTTC | CASSYSRVFFEGRNEQFF
TRBJ2-2 | - | TRBV20-1 | TRBD2 | TGCAGTGCTAGGCCTAGCGGGAGGGCGGGCGGGGAGCTGTTTTTT | CSARPSGRAGGELFF
TRBJ2-2 | many | TRBV4-1 | TRBD2 | TGCGCCAGCAGCCCTAGCGGGAGCACCGGGGAGCTGTTTTTT | CASSPSGSTGELFF
TRBJ1-3 | many | TRBV12-3/TRBV12-4 | - | TGTGCCAGCAGTTTAAAGGGGACAAACACCATATATTTT | CASSLKGTNTIYF
TRBJ2-1 | - | TRBV20-1 | TRBD2 | TGCAGTGCTAGGGGACTAGCGGGACAGATCTACAATGAGCAGTTCTTC | CSARGLAGQIYNEQFF
TRBJ1-6 | once | TRBV7-2 | TRBD1 | TGTGCCAGCACCCTAATTGGACAGGGGATCGATTCACCCGTCCACTTT | CASTLIGQGIDSPVHF
TRBJ2-1 | - | TRBV24-1 | TRBD2 | TGTGCCACCAGTGATCCCCTGGGGGGGTCTGTGAGCTCCTACAATGAGCAGTTCTTC | CATSDPLGGSVSSYNEQFF
TRBJ2-2 | many | TRBV19 | TRBD2 | TGTGCCAGTACCCGGCGGAGCGGGGATAACACCGGGGAGCTGTTTTTT | CASTRRSGDNTGELFF
TRBJ2-7 | - | TRBV12-5 | - | TGTGCTAGTGGTCCCACCGGGGAAGGAACCTACGAGCAGTACTTC | CASGPTGEGTYEQYF
TRBJ2-3 | - | TRBV7-6 | - | TGTGCCAGCAGCCTTTACTCGGACGGGCTAGATACGCAGTATTTT | CASSLYSDGLDTQYF
TRBJ2-7 | - | TRBV2 | - | TGTGCCAGCAGGTTAAATTCCTACGAGCAGTACTTC | CASRLNSYEQYF
TRBJ1-4 | - | TRBV11-2 | - | TGTGCCAGCAGCTTACGTGGCGTGGGGTTCGAAAAACTGTTTTTT | CASSLRGVGFEKLFF
TRBJ2-1 | - | TRBV11-2 | TRBD2 | TGTGCCAGCAGCTTCTTTAGCGGGGTCAATGAGCAGTTCTTC | CASSFFSGVNEQFF
TRBJ2-7 | many | TRBV6-4 | - | TGTGCCAGCAGTGACCGGCTAGCTCGGAGACCAACCTACGAGCAGTACTTC | CASSDRLARRPTYEQYF
TRBJ2-7 | many | TRBV7-9 | - | TGTGCCAGCAGCCCTACAGGTACCTACGAGCAGTACTTC | CASSPTGTYEQYF
TRBJ2-3 | few | TRBV6-5 | TRBD2 | TGTGCCAGCAGTTCCCTAGCGGGAGGGCCGGGAACAGATACGCAGTATTTT | CASSSLAGGPGTDTQYF
TRBJ1-6 | many | TRBV27 | - | TGTGCCAGCAGCCCTGGATCACCCCTCCACTTT | CASSPGSPLHF
TRBJ1-2 | - | TRBV19 | - | TGTGCCAGTAGTATTGGTCAGGGGTATGGCTACACCTTC | CASSIGQGYGYTF
TRBJ2-5 | - | TRBV5-1 | TRBD1 | TGCGCCAGCAGCTCATTCGGACAGGGGTTCGACGTAGAGACCCAGTACTTC | CASSSFGQGFDVETQYF
TRBJ2-7 | - | TRBV7-2 | - | TGTGCCAGCAGACTAGGGTCCTACGAGCAGTACTTC | CASRLGSYEQYF
TRBJ2-3 | many | TRBV4-2 | - | TGTGCCAGCAGCCAAGAGCTCCAGCGGGTCACAGATACGCAGTATTTT | CASSQELQRVTDTQYF
TRBJ1-2 | - | TRBV7-8 | TRBD1 | TGTGCCAGCAGCCGTGTCCCGGGACAGGCCCTCGGCTATGGCTACACCTTC | CASSRVPGQALGYGYTF
TRBJ2-7 | - | TRBV6-5 | - | TGTGCCAGCAGTCAGGTGGCAGGGGCGGACTATGGCTCCTACGAGCAGTACTTC | CASSQVAGADYGSYEQYF
TRBJ2-7 | - | TRBV13 | TRBD1 | TGTGCCAGCAGCCCACCTGGACAGGGGGCGAAGGAGCAGTACTTC | CASSPPGQGAKEQYF
TRBJ2-2 | - | TRBV6-9 | TRBD1 | TGTGCCAGCAGTGAACGGGGGGGACAGGGGCACTACACCGGGGAGCTGTTTTTT | CASSERGGQGHYTGELFF
TRBJ1-2 | - | TRBV14 | - | TGTGCCAGCAGTCAAGATCCCATGAACTATGGCTACATCTTC | CASSQDPMNYGYIF
TRBJ1-5 | few | TRBV15 | - | TGTGCTACCGCGGGGGGCCGCAATCAGCCCCAGCATTTT | CATAGGRNQPQHF
TRBJ2-1 | many | TRBV5-1 | - | TGCGCCAGCAGCTCTGGGCCAACCCCCTACAATGAGCAGTTCTTC | CASSSGPTPYNEQFF
TRBJ2-1 | - | TRBV2 | TRBD1 | TGTGCCAGCAGCCGGACAGGGCCATCGAATGAGCAGTTCTTC | CASSRTGPSNEQFF
TRBJ2-5 | - | TRBV2 | TRBD1 | TGTGCCAGCAGAGTTGGGACAGCGCAAGAGACCCAGTACTTC | CASRVGTAQETQYF
TRBJ1-5 | - | TRBV7-3 | - | TGTGCCAGCAGCTTAACACCCAACAGGGATCAGCCCCAGCATTTT | CASSLTPNRDQPQHF
TRBJ2-4 | many | TRBV19 | - | TGTGCCAGTAGCGACAGGGCCAAAAACATTCAGTACTTC | CASSDRAKNIQYF
TRBJ1-6 | many | TRBV5-8 | - | TGTGCCAGCTCCAGGTCGGAGGGGATCTCACCCCTCCACTTT | CASSRSEGISPLHF
TRBJ2-1 | many | TRBV9 | - | TGTGCCAGCAGCGTAGGGTTGAGCTCCTACAATGAGCAGTTCTTC | CASSVGLSSYNEQFF
TRBJ1-2 | many | TRBV18 | - | TGTGCCAGCTCACCACCAGGAAGGAACTATGGCTACACCTTC | CASSPPGRNYGYTF
TRBJ1-5 | once | TRBV7-2 | TRBD1 | TGTGCCAGCAGCTTCCTACAGGGGGGGCCCCAGCATTTT | CASSFLQGGPQHF